This T cell receptor (beta chain) came from a study of blood T cells in healthy people across ages. General study results and limits: Underestimates were what the diversity estimates from one million T cells were considered to be.

Concerning this clonotype: The antigen is undetermined.

The CDR3 loop spans 14 amino acids. V dropped 6 bases and J dropped 1 base, with 12 bases sitting between them. Germline V gene lookup returns CDR1 LGHDT and CDR2 YNNKEL (reference sequence). Using a J-beta primer mix together with a sample-barcoded 5' primer, a second PCR was run for about 6 to 11 cycles. Each cDNA molecule, via a template-switch adaptor with 12 random nucleotides, was tagged. Individual samples furnished no less than 2.5 million CDR3-containing paired-end reads apiece. One entry per CDR3 protein results from TCRdb running MiXCR on the 5' RACE reads. Here the sample spans about 1.5 million distinct CDR3 sequences, about 42% being singletons.

The TCR was taken from a young woman in good health. Sequenced: blood. This rearrangement joins TRBV3-1 to TRBJ1-1, with D unresolved. CDR3 nucleotides: TGTGCCAGCAGAAAAACGGACGGGAACACTGAAGCTTTCTTT. Translating gives CASRKTDGNTEAFF.